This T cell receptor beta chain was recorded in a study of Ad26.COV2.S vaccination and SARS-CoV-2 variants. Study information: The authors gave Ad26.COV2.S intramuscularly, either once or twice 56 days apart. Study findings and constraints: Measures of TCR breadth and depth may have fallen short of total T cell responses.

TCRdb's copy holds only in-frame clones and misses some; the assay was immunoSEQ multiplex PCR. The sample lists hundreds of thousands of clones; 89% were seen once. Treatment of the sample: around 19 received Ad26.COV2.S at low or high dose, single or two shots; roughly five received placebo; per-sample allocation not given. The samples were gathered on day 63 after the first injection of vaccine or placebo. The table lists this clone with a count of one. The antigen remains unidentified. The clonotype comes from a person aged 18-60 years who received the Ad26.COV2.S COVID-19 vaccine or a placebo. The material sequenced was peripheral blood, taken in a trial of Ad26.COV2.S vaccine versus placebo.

For the CDR3, the DNA is TGCAGTGCCAGCCGAGAGGTCGAGCAGTACTTC. The encoded protein is CSASREVEQYF. J is TRBJ2-7 and V is TRBV20-1; D not resolved. Trimming left V 6 bases short and J 6 bases short, with 12 bases between. This CDR3 has 11 residues. CDR1 is DFQATT, CDR2 SNEGSKA, per germline (reference sequence).